This T cell receptor beta chain was recovered during a study of blood T cells in healthy people across ages. With a J-beta primer mix and a sample-barcoded 5' primer, a second PCR ran 7 to 11 cycles. TCRdb reprocessed the 5' RACE reads via MiXCR and lists one record per CDR3 protein. The sample includes about 1.8 million distinct CDR3 sequences, just under 50% seen only once; the top ten take less than 2.5%. V dropped 0 bases and J dropped 0 bases, with 9 bases sitting between them. The CDR3 consists of 15 residues. CDR1 is SGHRS, CDR2 YFSETQ, per germline. V and J are TRBV5-1 and TRBJ1-2; D ambiguous. The sequencing sample was made of blood. The clonotype was recovered from a woman in her forties in good health. The CDR3 sequence is CASSLEGNSNYGYTF. In nucleotides, the CDR3 is TGCGCCAGCAGCTTGGAGGGAAACTCTAACTATGGCTACACCTTC. Drawing the rest from reference TRBV5-1 and TRBJ1-2, the complete variable domain is KAGVTQTPRYLIKTRGQQVTLSCSPISGHRSVSWYQQTPGQGLQFLFEYFSETQRNKGNFPGRFSGRQFSNSRSEMNVSTLELGDSALYLCASSLEGNSNYGYTFGSGTRLTVV.